This TCR beta chain was captured by sequencing in a study of T cell responses to AZD1222 COVID-19 vaccine. A note on this clone: Its antigen is unknown.

CDR3 length: 15 amino acids. Losses at the gene ends were 5 bases for V and 0 bases for J; bases not matched to a gene: 7. The germline V gene encodes CDR1 SGHAT and CDR2 FQNNGV. Overall study findings and caveats: Reportedly, nearly half of unique spike TCRs recognized epitopes outside B.1.351/B.1.1.7 mutations. In a largely white British group with more females than males, clonal diversity was possibly underestimated. Only six individuals given AZD1222 were seropositive at baseline.

Method: immunoSEQ multiplex PCR; TCRdb's copy keeps in-frame clones and lacks some. The sample consists of some 140,000 clones, 80% to 95% of them appearing once. Second doses that came at about 4 or about 12 weeks were put together. The receptor comes from an adult who received the AZD1222 COVID-19 vaccine. The material was peripheral blood, obtained 28 days after the second AZD1222 dose. The chain couples TRBV11-2 to TRBJ2-7, with TRBD1 matching 7 bases. This CDR3 is CASSTYRGSSYEQYF. CDR3 nucleotides: TGTGCCAGCAGCACCTACAGGGGCAGCTCCTACGAGCAGTACTTC.